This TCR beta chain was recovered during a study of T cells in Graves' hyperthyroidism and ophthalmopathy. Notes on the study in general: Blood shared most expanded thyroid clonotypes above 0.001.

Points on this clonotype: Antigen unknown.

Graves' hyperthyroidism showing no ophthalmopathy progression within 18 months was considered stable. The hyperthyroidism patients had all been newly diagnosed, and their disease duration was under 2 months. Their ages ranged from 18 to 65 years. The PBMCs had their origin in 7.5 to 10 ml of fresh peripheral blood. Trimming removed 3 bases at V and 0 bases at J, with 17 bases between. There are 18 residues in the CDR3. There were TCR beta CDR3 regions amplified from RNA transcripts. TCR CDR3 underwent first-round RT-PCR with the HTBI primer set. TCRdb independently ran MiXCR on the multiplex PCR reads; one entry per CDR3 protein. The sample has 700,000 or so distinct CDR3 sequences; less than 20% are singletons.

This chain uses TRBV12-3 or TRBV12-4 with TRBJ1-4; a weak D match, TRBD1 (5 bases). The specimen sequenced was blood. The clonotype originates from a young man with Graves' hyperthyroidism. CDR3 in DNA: TGTGCCAGCAGTTTCGTAATCGGACATGAATCAACTAATGAAAAACTGTTTTTT. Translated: CASSFVIGHESTNEKLFF.